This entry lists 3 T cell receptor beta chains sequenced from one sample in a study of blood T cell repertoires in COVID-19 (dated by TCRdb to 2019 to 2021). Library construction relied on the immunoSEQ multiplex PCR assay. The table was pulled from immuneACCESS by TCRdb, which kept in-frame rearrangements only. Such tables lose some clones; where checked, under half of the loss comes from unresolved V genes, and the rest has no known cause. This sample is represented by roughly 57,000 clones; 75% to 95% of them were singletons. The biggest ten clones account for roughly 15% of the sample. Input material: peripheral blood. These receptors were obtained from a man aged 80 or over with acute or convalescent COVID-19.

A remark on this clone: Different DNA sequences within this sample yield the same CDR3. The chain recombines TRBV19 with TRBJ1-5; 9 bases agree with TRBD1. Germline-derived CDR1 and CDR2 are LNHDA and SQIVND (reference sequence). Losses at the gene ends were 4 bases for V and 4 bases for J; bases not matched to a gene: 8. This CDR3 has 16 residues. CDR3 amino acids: CASSTPDRGNNQPQHF. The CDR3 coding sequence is TGTGCCAGTAGTACACCCGACAGGGGGAATAATCAGCCCCAGCATTTT.

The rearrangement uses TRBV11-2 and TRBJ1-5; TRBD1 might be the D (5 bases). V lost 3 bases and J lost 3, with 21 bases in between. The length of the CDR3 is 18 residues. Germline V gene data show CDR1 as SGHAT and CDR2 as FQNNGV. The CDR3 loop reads CASSLEGPQGALNQPQHF. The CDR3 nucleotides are TGTGCCAGCAGCTTGGAGGGACCCCAGGGAGCCCTCAATCAGCCCCAGCATTTT.

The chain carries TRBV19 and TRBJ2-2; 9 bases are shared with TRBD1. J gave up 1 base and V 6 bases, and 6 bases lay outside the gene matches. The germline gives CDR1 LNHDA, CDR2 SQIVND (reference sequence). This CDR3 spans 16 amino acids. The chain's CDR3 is CASSLGTGQNTGELFF. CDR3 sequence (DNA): TGTGCCAGTAGCCTAGGGACAGGGCAGAACACCGGGGAGCTGTTTTTT.